The rows below give T cell receptor beta chains drawn from one sample of a study of OX40 agonist ivuxolimab in advanced cancers. Repertoires were generated with immunoSEQ multiplex PCR, while TCRdb's copy carries only in-frame clones and drops some. The table has about 110,000 clones, roughly 89% seen once. The specimen was CD4+ or CD8+ T cells sorted from blood, collected in a trial of the OX40 agonist ivuxolimab. These receptors came from an adult with an advanced solid tumor such as melanoma, head and neck, liver or kidney cancer. The CDR3 runs from the conserved cysteine through the conserved F or W. D genes are given only for firm matches. For some rows the clone size is stated as once, few or many, or as a class when expanded; others skip it.

cdr3_aa cdr3_nt v_call d_call clone_size j_call
CASSLTGGSGANVLTF TGCGCCAGCAGCCTTACAGGGGGCTCTGGGGCCAACGTCCTGACTTTC TRBV4-3 TRBD1 NA TRBJ2-6
CAWKGNTEAFF TGTGCCTGGAAGGGGAACACTGAAGCTTTCTTT TRBV30 NA few TRBJ1-1
CASSRDHQGYGYTF TGTGCCAGCAGTCGGGACCACCAGGGCTATGGCTACACCTTC TRBV27 NA few TRBJ1-2
CASMRGAEAFF TGTGCCAGTATGAGAGGCGCTGAAGCTTTCTTT TRBV19 NA NA TRBJ1-1
CASSLGTSGGVGEQFF TGTGCCAGCAGCCTTGGGACTAGCGGGGGGGTAGGTGAGCAGTTCTTC TRBV7-6 TRBD2 NA TRBJ2-1
CASSDPTARLATNEKLFF TGTGCCAGCAGTGACCCGACAGCGAGACTTGCAACTAATGAAAAACTGTTTTTT TRBV6-4 NA NA TRBJ1-4
CASSVRVGSGNTIYF TGTGCCAGCAGCGTCCGAGTCGGGTCTGGAAACACCATATATTTT TRBV9 NA NA TRBJ1-3
CASSTGGGYNEQFF TGTGCCAGCTCGACCGGGGGAGGGTACAATGAGCAGTTCTTC TRBV7-9 TRBD2 NA TRBJ2-1
CASRPGTEQETQYF TGTGCCAGCAGACCGGGGACAGAACAAGAGACCCAGTACTTC TRBV5-4 TRBD1 NA TRBJ2-5
CASSPWQGRYEQYF TGCGCCAGCAGTCCATGGCAGGGTCGGTACGAGCAGTACTTC TRBV5-1 NA NA TRBJ2-7
CASSPIGKNTDTQYF TGTGCCAGCTCACCCATTGGGAAGAACACAGATACGCAGTATTTT TRBV18 NA NA TRBJ2-3
CASSEWTGATTEAFF TGTGCCAGCAGTGAATGGACAGGGGCGACCACTGAAGCTTTCTTT TRBV25-1 TRBD1 many TRBJ1-1
CASSPPPNSPLHF TGTGCCAGCTCACCACCGCCTAATTCACCCCTCCACTTT TRBV18 NA NA TRBJ1-6
CASSLETSGRGETQYF TGTGCCAGCAGCTTGGAGACTAGCGGGAGGGGTGAGACCCAGTACTTC TRBV5-4 TRBD2 NA TRBJ2-5
CASSRLRDEQYF TGTGCCAGCAGCCGACTGAGGGACGAGCAGTACTTC TRBV5-6 NA few TRBJ2-7
CASSQTGFRSTYEQYF TGTGCCAGCAGCCAAACAGGGTTTCGGTCCACCTACGAGCAGTACTTC TRBV16 NA NA TRBJ2-7
CASSQDLGAGQYF TGCGCCAGCAGCCAAGATCTGGGGGCGGGGCAGTACTTC TRBV4-3 NA NA TRBJ2-5
CASSLVSGGPTGELFF TGTGCCAGCAGCTTGGTCTCGGGAGGGCCAACCGGGGAGCTGTTTTTT TRBV5-4 TRBD2 NA TRBJ2-2
CASTGGTPYNEQFF TGTGCCAGCACGGGCGGGACCCCCTACAATGAGCAGTTCTTC TRBV6-5 NA NA TRBJ2-1
CASGWGSNTEAFF TGTGCCAGCGGTTGGGGGTCGAACACTGAAGCTTTCTTT TRBV28 NA NA TRBJ1-1
CASSLGGSADTQYF TGTGCCAGCAGCTTGGGCGGGAGCGCAGATACGCAGTATTTT TRBV11-3 TRBD2 NA TRBJ2-3
CASRTVITEAFF TGTGCCAGCCGCACAGTGATCACTGAAGCTTTCTTT TRBV5-8 NA NA TRBJ1-1
CASVNSWTPKGGYTF TGTGCCAGCGTTAATAGTTGGACACCCAAGGGGGGCTACACCTTC TRBV7-8 NA NA TRBJ1-2
CASSLAGSSYNSPLHF TGCGCCAGCAGCTTGGCAGGGAGCTCCTATAATTCACCCCTCCACTTT TRBV5-1 NA NA TRBJ1-6
CASSLQGRGTTNEKLFF TGCGCCAGCAGCTTGCAGGGTAGGGGAACTACTAATGAAAAACTGTTTTTT TRBV5-1 NA NA TRBJ1-4
CAISELAGNEQFF TGTGCCATCAGTGAGCTAGCAGGCAATGAGCAGTTCTTC TRBV10-3 NA NA TRBJ2-1
CASSAGLASDTQYF TGTGCCAGCAGCGCGGGACTAGCTTCAGATACGCAGTATTTT TRBV9 TRBD2 NA TRBJ2-3
CASEMDRGGNEQFF TGTGCCAGCGAAATGGACAGGGGGGGCAATGAGCAGTTCTTC TRBV2 TRBD1 NA TRBJ2-1
CAWRGLVDTGELFF TGTGCCTGGAGGGGACTAGTGGACACCGGGGAGCTGTTTTTT TRBV30 TRBD2 NA TRBJ2-2
CAWSPSRTATNEKLFF TGTGCCTGGAGTCCCTCCCGGACAGCAACTAATGAAAAACTGTTTTTT TRBV30 NA NA TRBJ1-4
CASTSRDRILKDF TGTGCCAGTACTAGCCGGGACAGGATCCTGAAGGACTTC TRBV19 TRBD1 NA TRBJ2-7
CASSIAHFLLASGANVLTF TGTGCCAGTAGTATAGCCCATTTTCTTTTGGCCTCTGGGGCCAACGTCCTGACTTTC TRBV19 NA NA TRBJ2-6
CASSPVYIGETQYF TGTGCCAGCAGCCCGGTTTATATCGGGGAGACCCAGTACTTC TRBV28 NA NA TRBJ2-5
CASSVDTKNSPLHF TGTGCCAGCAGCGTAGACACAAAGAATTCACCCCTCCACTTT TRBV9 NA NA TRBJ1-6
CASGLQVNNEQFF TGTGCCAGCGGTTTGCAGGTGAACAATGAGCAGTTCTTC TRBV7-3 NA NA TRBJ2-1
CASSPRRTGRRDTQYF TGTGCCAGCAGCCCAAGAAGGACAGGGCGACGGGATACGCAGTATTTT TRBV7-8 TRBD1 NA TRBJ2-3
CAISASGTESNYGYTF TGTGCCATCAGTGCCTCCGGGACAGAGAGTAACTATGGCTACACCTTC TRBV10-3 TRBD1 once TRBJ1-2
CASSDGRYGYTF TGTGCCAGTAGTGACGGACGCTATGGCTACACCTTC TRBV19 NA NA TRBJ1-2
CASSPQTGLSNTEAFF TGTGCCAGCAGCCCACAAACGGGACTGAGCAACACTGAAGCTTTCTTT TRBV5-6 NA once TRBJ1-1
CASSYKGQYSNQPQHF TGTGCCAGCTCATATAAGGGACAGTATAGCAATCAGCCCCAGCATTTT TRBV19 TRBD1 NA TRBJ1-5
CASSAGWSSYNEQFF TGTGCCAGCAGTGCAGGCTGGAGCTCCTACAATGAGCAGTTCTTC TRBV6-1 NA NA TRBJ2-1
CIVGGRNTEAFF TGCATCGTTGGAGGGCGAAACACTGAAGCTTTCTTT TRBV29-1 NA NA TRBJ1-1
CASSSGTSGSNEQFF TGTGCCAGCAGTAGTGGGACTAGCGGGAGTAATGAGCAGTTCTTC TRBV6-1 TRBD2 NA TRBJ2-1
CASSSGTVSGNTIYF TGTGCCAGCAGCTCCGGGACGGTCTCTGGAAACACCATATATTTT TRBV2 NA NA TRBJ1-3
CASSLGGAIYGYTF TGTGCCAGCAGCTTGGGGGGGGCGATCTATGGCTACACCTTC TRBV5-6 NA once TRBJ1-2
CASSLIAGGTDTQYF TGTGCCAGCAGCCTCATAGCGGGGGGCACAGATACGCAGTATTTT TRBV28 TRBD2 NA TRBJ2-3
CASSMGLGYNYGYTF TGTGCCAGTAGTATGGGTTTGGGATACAACTATGGCTACACCTTC TRBV19 NA NA TRBJ1-2
CASSKAPGLAYGYTF TGTGCCAGTAGTAAGGCCCCAGGACTTGCCTATGGCTACACCTTC TRBV19 NA NA TRBJ1-2
CASSLGWAETQYF TGTGCCAGCAGCTTAGGGTGGGCAGAGACCCAGTACTTC TRBV7-2 NA NA TRBJ2-5
CASSLGVNSGNTIYF TGCGCCAGCAGCTTGGGAGTGAACTCTGGAAACACCATATATTTT TRBV5-1 NA NA TRBJ1-3
CASSSDTLTYEQYF TGTGCCAGCAGTTCGGACACGCTAACCTACGAGCAGTACTTC TRBV7-2 NA NA TRBJ2-7